The subject of this entry is one TCR beta chain. Its antigen is currently unknown. This entry comes from a study of T cells in Graves' hyperthyroidism and ophthalmopathy. Findings and limits, study-wide: Most thyroid clonotypes expanded above 0.001 appeared in blood too.

The CDR3 length is 16 residues. J was trimmed by 3 bases and V by 5 bases; bases with no gene match: 10. The germline V gene has CDR1 SGHTA and CDR2 FQGNSA. It was considered stable Graves' hyperthyroidism when ophthalmopathy did not progress within 18 months. Authors of the study amplified TCR beta CDR3 regions from RNA transcripts. An initial round of RT-PCR targeting the TCR CDR3 relied on the HTBI primer set. From the multiplex PCR reads, TCRdb called clonotypes with MiXCR, one entry per CDR3 protein. The table shows fewer than 750,000 distinct CDR3 sequences, with around 42% occurring only once. V usage is TRBV7-2 and J usage is TRBJ2-3, with 8 bases matching TRBD2. The TCR originated in a woman aged 18-35 years with Graves' hyperthyroidism. Sequenced sample: peripheral blood or thyroid tissue (not recorded which). The CDR3 loop reads CASSALAGLRTDTQYF. The CDR3 DNA follows: TGTGCCAGCAGCGCATTAGCGGGACTAAGAACAGATACGCAGTATTTT. The entire variable domain, with the rest obtained from reference TRBV7-2 and TRBJ2-3, is as follows: GAGVSQSPSNKVTEKGKDVELRCDPISGHTALYWYRQSLGQGLEFLIYFQGNSAPDKSGLPSDRFSAERTGGSVSTLTIQRTQQEDSAVYLCASSALAGLRTDTQYFGPGTRLTVL.